This T cell receptor beta chain was sequenced for a study of blood T cell repertoires in COVID-19 (dated by TCRdb to 2018 to 2021). With regard to the full study: Samples from collaborators originated in the United States, Italy and Spain and spanned both the acute and convalescent phases of COVID-19. The material from the prospective study consisted of cDNA or gDNA derived from T cells, B-cell-depleted T cells, or PBMCs. A de-identified subject ID, COVID-19 status, age in years and sex were almost always included in the sample metadata. Where HLA class I and class II types were available, the types were taken from metadata supplied by the sample provider, not from assay-based typing. The repertoires were released in a freely available public database intended as a resource for research on the immune response to SARS-CoV-2. Samples came from the ongoing ImmuneRACE study (first 160 participants) plus 1,254 subjects from 6 global collaborators. Deeply sampled blood TCRbeta repertoires from subjects exposed to, actively infected with, or recovered from COVID-19 were included in the dataset.

The germline V gene yields KGHSH for CDR1 and LQKENI for CDR2. V sheds 3 bases and J sheds 4 bases, leaving 13 bases between their ends. The CDR3, cysteine through phenylalanine, is 15 amino acids long. Of the read, only the CDR3 DNA is kept; its 45 bases are in frame from base 1. General findings and caveats noted by the study authors: The amount of clinical and demographic metadata varied by source and participant and was provided uncurated.

This clone was picked up many times. Its antigen specificity is not known. Base qualities are not provided; no much larger clone lies one nucleotide away. Whole blood was collected in K2EDTA tubes by collaborating institutions according to the institutions' own protocols. For TCRbeta analysis, collaborators shipped samples as frozen whole blood, isolated PBMCs, or DNA extracted from either of those sample types. The immunoSEQ Assay, a bias-controlled multiplex PCR, was used to amplify TCRbeta CDR3 regions from genomic DNA. Per the source publication's procedure: The number of nucleated cells in each sample was estimated by amplification of reference gene primers within the assay. To quantify the absolute abundance of each unique TCRbeta CDR3 rearrangement, sequence reads were collapsed and filtered. Productive Simpson clonality was computed per sample as the square root of Simpson's diversity index over productive rearrangements. The table comes from immuneACCESS by way of TCRdb, which keeps in-frame sequences with V and J called. Part of the clones is missing from these tables; in studies checked, under half for an unresolved V gene and the rest for unknown reasons. V and J calls and clone size are copied from that table; D and trimming were computed from the DNA. Counted in this sample were roughly 410,000 clones; roughly nine tenths of them appeared once. The ten largest clones represent 0.95% to 1.5% of the sample.

The sequence was collected from a middle-aged man with acute or convalescent COVID-19. The chain links TRBV18 with TRBJ1-5; TRBD1 is a weak D gene call, 5 bases matching. Sequencing was performed on peripheral blood. The sequenced DNA: TGTGCCAGCTCACCGGGGGGGGTGGCGAATCAGCCCCAGCATTTT. Its protein is CASSPGGVANQPQHF.